The rows below give T cell receptor beta chains drawn from one sample of a study of identical twins. In TCRdb, the 5' RACE reads were re-called with MiXCR into one record per CDR3 protein. The sample yields around 450,000 distinct CDR3 sequences, 12% to 15% seen once. The sample was also linked to a second study, of yellow fever vaccine responses in identical twins.

Sequencing was performed on CD4+ T cells sorted from blood. The receptors shown here come from a woman younger than 30 in good health. The conserved cysteine and the conserved F or W are not part of the CDR3 here. D genes are given only for firm matches.

d_call v_call cdr3_length cdr3_aa
NA TRBV10-3 12 AISEGANNSPLH
TRBD1 TRBV6-2/TRBV6-3 12 ASSRTGVAYEQY
NA TRBV7-2 12 ASSLAGGSGELF
NA TRBV2 11 ASSGQGTFEPF
NA TRBV4-3 11 ASSQLASAEQF
TRBD2 TRBV4-1 12 ASSKSGRIYEQY
TRBD1 TRBV5-1 13 ASSLGDRGPHEQY
NA TRBV6-2/TRBV6-3 14 ASSYGGRGWPETQY
NA TRBV6-2/TRBV6-3 14 ASSPRTAIYGNEQF
TRBD2 TRBV12-5 14 ASGLFVSGGGHEQF
NA TRBV20-1 9 SAGTTDTQY
NA TRBV5-5 11 ASSLVASYEQY
NA TRBV4-2 15 ASSQGGGASAPETQY
NA TRBV15 10 ATGRRGYEQY
NA TRBV5-8 12 ASSLADRTYEQY
NA TRBV6-6 11 ASTFQGYNEQF
TRBD2 TRBV20-1 12 SASRTSDPYEQY
NA TRBV20-1 9 SARRGTEQY
TRBD1 TRBV29-1 10 SVNRGDTEAF
NA TRBV11-2 15 ASSPVVGARGANVLT
TRBD2 TRBV2 16 ASSLTAAGGLGTDTQY
NA TRBV12-3/TRBV12-4 11 ASRIDIMGEAF
NA TRBV20-1 11 SARSRSPPGLF
NA TRBV12-3/TRBV12-4 12 ASSLSARGTEAF
TRBD2 TRBV4-2 13 ASSQDGTSKNIQY
NA TRBV6-2/TRBV6-3 11 ASTRQSSYEQY
NA TRBV16 12 ASSQRNGPYEQY
NA TRBV5-1 14 ASSLGGATGANVLT
NA TRBV4-3 13 ASSQDSGGYYEQY
NA TRBV4-3 15 ASSQDPAGGTVGEQY
NA TRBV6-5 14 ASSLVLPLRSGELF
NA TRBV27 13 ASSLSVSPRDEQY
NA TRBV14 14 ASSQVEILRTGELF
TRBD2 TRBV29-1 13 SVAGLAGFRETQY
NA TRBV12-3/TRBV12-4 13 ASSLSGVRSDGYT
NA TRBV6-2/TRBV6-3 11 ASSWTENQPQH
TRBD2 TRBV10-3 15 AISDILAAVETDTQY
TRBD1 TRBV12-3/TRBV12-4 10 ASSTGDEKLF
TRBD1 TRBV3-1 14 ASSLSGTGGVYEQY